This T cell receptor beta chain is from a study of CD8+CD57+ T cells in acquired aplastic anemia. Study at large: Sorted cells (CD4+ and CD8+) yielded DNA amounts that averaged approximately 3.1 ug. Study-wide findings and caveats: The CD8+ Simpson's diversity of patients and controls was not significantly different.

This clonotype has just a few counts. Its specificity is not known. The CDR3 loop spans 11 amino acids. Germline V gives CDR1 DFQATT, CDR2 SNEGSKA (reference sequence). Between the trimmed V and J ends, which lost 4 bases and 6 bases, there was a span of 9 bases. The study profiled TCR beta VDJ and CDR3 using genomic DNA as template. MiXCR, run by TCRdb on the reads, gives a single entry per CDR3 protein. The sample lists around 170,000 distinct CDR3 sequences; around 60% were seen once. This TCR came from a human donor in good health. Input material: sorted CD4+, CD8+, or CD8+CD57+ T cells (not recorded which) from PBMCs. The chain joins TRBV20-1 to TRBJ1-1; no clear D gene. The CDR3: CSAKERAEAFF. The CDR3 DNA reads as TGCAGTGCTAAGGAAAGGGCTGAAGCTTTCTTT.